The present TCR beta chain was sequenced within a study of blood T cell repertoires in COVID-19. This clone was detected only a few times. V lost 2 bases and J lost 3, with 4 bases in between. This CDR3 is 12 amino acids long. Germline V gene sequence: CDR1 KGHSH, CDR2 LQKENI. Per the authors' pipeline: It was from reference gene primer amplification that nucleated cell counts were estimated. The data were produced by immunoSEQ multiplex PCR, yet TCRdb's version contains in-frame clones alone and is incomplete. The V and J calls and the clone size are those of that table, but D and trimming were determined from the DNA. The sample holds 110,000 or so clones, roughly 76% seen once.

This rearrangement joins TRBV18 to TRBJ1-2; D is unclear. This clonotype originated in a woman between 70 and 85 years old with acute or convalescent COVID-19. Material for sequencing was peripheral blood. Here the CDR3 reads CASSPSDYGYTF. In DNA, the CDR3 is TGTGCCAGCTCACCATCGGACTATGGCTACACCTTC.